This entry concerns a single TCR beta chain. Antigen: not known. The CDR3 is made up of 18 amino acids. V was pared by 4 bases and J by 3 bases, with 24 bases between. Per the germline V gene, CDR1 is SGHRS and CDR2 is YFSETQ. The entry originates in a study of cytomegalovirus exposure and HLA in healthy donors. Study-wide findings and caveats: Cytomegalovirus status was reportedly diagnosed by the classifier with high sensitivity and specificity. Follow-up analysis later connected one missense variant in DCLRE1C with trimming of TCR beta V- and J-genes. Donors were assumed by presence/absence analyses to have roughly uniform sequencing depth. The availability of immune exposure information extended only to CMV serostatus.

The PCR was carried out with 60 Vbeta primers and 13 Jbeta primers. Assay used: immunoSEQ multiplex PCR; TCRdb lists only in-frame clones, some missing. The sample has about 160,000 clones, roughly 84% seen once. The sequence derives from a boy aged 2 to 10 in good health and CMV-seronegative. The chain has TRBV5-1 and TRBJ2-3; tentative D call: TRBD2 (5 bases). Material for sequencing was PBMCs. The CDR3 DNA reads TGCGCCAGCAGCGCGGTGAGGACGGTGGGTTCGGGGACAGATACGCAGTATTTT. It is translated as CASSAVRTVGSGTDTQYF.